This TCR beta chain was documented in a study of blood T cell repertoires in COVID-19. Whole-study context: Samples taken during acute and convalescent COVID-19 were collected in the United States, Italy and Spain. PBMCs, B-cell-depleted T cells, or T cells provided the cDNA or gDNA that made up the material.

Per the study methods: Researchers report that nucleated cell counts were estimated from reference gene primer amplification. Libraries were prepared by immunoSEQ multiplex PCR; TCRdb keeps only in-frame clonotypes and omits some of them. Clone size and the V and J calls come from that table; the DNA yielded D and trimming. In the table there are about 59,000 clones, around 85% of which are singletons. The CDR3 is 14 amino acids. In germline, CDR1 is LNHDA, CDR2 SQIVND (reference sequence). The V segment lost 5 bases and the J segment 6 bases; nucleotides outside the gene matches: 5. Sequencing was done on a sample of peripheral blood. The chain couples TRBV19 to TRBJ2-7; the match to TRBD2 covers 12 bases. This receptor was obtained from a human donor in a cohort sampled during active COVID-19. CDR3: CASSGLAGLSEQYF. For the CDR3, the DNA is TGTGCCAGTAGTGGACTAGCGGGACTCAGCGAGCAGTACTTC.